A selection of T cell receptor beta chains follows, all from one sample in a study of blood T cells in healthy people across ages. TCRdb re-called the 5' RACE reads with MiXCR, one entry per CDR3 protein. Of under 800,000 distinct CDR3 sequences detected, 20% to 25% appear once; the ten largest clones hold approximately 3.6%. Material: blood. The receptors were sampled from a man between 70 and 80 years old in good health. Each CDR3 is given with its conserved first and last residue. A D gene is named only where the DNA matches it firmly. Clone size, where shown, is once, few, many, or a class for clones that have expanded.

d_call	clone_size	v_call	j_call	cdr3_nt	cdr3_aa
-	-	TRBV10-3	TRBJ1-1	TGTGCCATCAGTGATGGTGGACAGACCACTGAAGCTTTCTTT	CAISDGGQTTEAFF
-	-	TRBV20-1	TRBJ2-7	TGCAGTGCTAGAGGGACAGGGGGCGCCGGACTAGCGGGAAGGTACGAGCAGTACTTC	CSARGTGGAGLAGRYEQYF
-	many	TRBV12-3/TRBV12-4	TRBJ2-2	TGTGCCAGCAGTTTCGGCGGTACGAACACCGGGGAGCTGTTTTTT	CASSFGGTNTGELFF
-	-	TRBV20-1	TRBJ1-2	TGCAGTGCGTCCCCACTGCGGGGGCTAGGCTACACCTTC	CSASPLRGLGYTF
-	-	TRBV5-1	TRBJ2-1	TGCGCCAGCAGCTCCCAGGGGTTTGTGCAGTTCTTC	CASSSQGFVQFF
TRBD1	-	TRBV12-5	TRBJ2-7	TGTGCTAGTGGTTTGGGCATGACAGGGTTCGAGCAGTACTTC	CASGLGMTGFEQYF
TRBD1	-	TRBV20-1	TRBJ2-4	TGCAGTGCTAGAGAACAGGGGAACAAAAACATTCAGTACTTC	CSAREQGNKNIQYF
-	-	TRBV5-1	TRBJ2-3	TGCGCCAGCAGCTTGTCGGCGTCTGATACGCAGTATTTT	CASSLSASDTQYF
-	-	TRBV7-9	TRBJ2-7	TGTGCCAGCAGCCCGGCTAATGGAGGGAGTCGCTCCTACGAGCAGTACTTC	CASSPANGGSRSYEQYF
TRBD2	few	TRBV7-2	TRBJ2-3	TGTGCCAGCAGCCTGAGATTAGCGGGATATACGCAGTATTTT	CASSLRLAGYTQYF
-	-	TRBV18	TRBJ1-2	TGTGCCAGCTCACCCGTGCAGGGTGAATATGGCTACACCTTC	CASSPVQGEYGYTF
-	few	TRBV29-1	TRBJ1-4	TGCAGCGTTGGCCTGCAGGGGGAAAAACTGTTTTTT	CSVGLQGEKLFF
TRBD2	-	TRBV9	TRBJ2-7	TGTGCCAGCAGCGTAGAGGTAGCGGGAGGTGGCGAGCAGTACTTC	CASSVEVAGGGEQYF
-	-	TRBV28	TRBJ2-1	TGTGCCAGCAGCCACGGGGTATCGAGGTCCTACAATGAGCAGTTCTTC	CASSHGVSRSYNEQFF
TRBD1	few	TRBV6-2/TRBV6-3	TRBJ2-1	TGTGCCAGCAGTTACTCGAAGGTCAGGGGGCGCGGGTGGACCAATGAGCAGTTCTTC	CASSYSKVRGRGWTNEQFF
-	few	TRBV24-1	TRBJ2-2	TGTGCCACCAGTGATTCGGGGACCGGGCGCACCGGGGAGCTGTTTTTT	CATSDSGTGRTGELFF
-	-	TRBV2	TRBJ2-7	TGTGCCAGCAAGGCGTCTTACGAGCAGTACTTC	CASKASYEQYF
-	many	TRBV29-1	TRBJ2-1	TGCAGCGTTGAAGGAATCAGCTCCTACAATGAGCAGTTCTTC	CSVEGISSYNEQFF
-	-	TRBV6-1	TRBJ2-5	TGTGCCAGCAGTGACACAGGGCTGAAGACCCAGTACTTC	CASSDTGLKTQYF
TRBD2	-	TRBV9	TRBJ2-3	TGTGCCAGCAGCGTAGCGGGGACTAGCGAAGATACGCAGTATTTT	CASSVAGTSEDTQYF
-	many	TRBV5-1	TRBJ1-6	TGTGCCAGCAGCTTAGCGGGGCAGGGTAATTCACCCCTCCACTTT	CASSLAGQGNSPLHF
TRBD2	many	TRBV7-2	TRBJ2-7	TGTGCCAGCAGCTCCGGAGGACTAGCGGTCTCCTACGAGCAGTACTTC	CASSSGGLAVSYEQYF
TRBD2	few	TRBV4-2	TRBJ2-1	TGTGCCAGCAGCCAAGACCCAGCGGGAGGTTACAATGAGCAGTTCTTC	CASSQDPAGGYNEQFF
-	-	TRBV5-1	TRBJ2-5	TGCGCCAGCAGTACGGGACGGGGGAGAGAGACCCAGTACTTC	CASSTGRGRETQYF
TRBD1	few	TRBV6-1	TRBJ1-5	TGTGCCAGCAGTGACTCAGGGGGGGATCAGCCCCAGCATTTT	CASSDSGGDQPQHF
TRBD1	-	TRBV6-5	TRBJ1-1	TGTGCCAGCAGTCTCCGGACAGGGGTTGTTACTGAAGCTTTCTTT	CASSLRTGVVTEAFF
-	-	TRBV5-1	TRBJ2-5	TGCGCCAGCAGCTTGCAGGGGCAGATGGAAGAGACCCAGTACTTC	CASSLQGQMEETQYF
TRBD2	few	TRBV4-3	TRBJ2-7	TGCGCCAGCAGCGAGGGACTAGCGGGCCCCTCCTACGAGCAGTACTTC	CASSEGLAGPSYEQYF
-	-	TRBV20-1	TRBJ2-5	TGCAGTGCCCCAACAGAAGGGTGGCAAGAGACCCAGTACTTC	CSAPTEGWQETQYF
TRBD1	-	TRBV2	TRBJ2-2	TGTGCCAGCAGCACCGGGAACAGGGGGCCGTACACCGGGGAGCTGTTTTTT	CASSTGNRGPYTGELFF
TRBD2	-	TRBV6-5	TRBJ2-1	TGTGCCAGCAGCCAAAAGCGGGAATACAATGAGCAGTTCTTC	CASSQKREYNEQFF
-	few	TRBV12-3/TRBV12-4	TRBJ2-7	TGTGCCAGCAGTTCTCCGGGACTGCGCAGTTACGAGCAGTACTTC	CASSSPGLRSYEQYF
-	few	TRBV7-2	TRBJ2-5	TGTGCCAGCAGCTTAGACTTTGGGGAAGAGACCCAGTACTTC	CASSLDFGEETQYF
TRBD1	few	TRBV10-3	TRBJ2-7	TGTGCCATCAGCTCCCTGGACAGGGGGAAACCTTACGAGCAGTACTTC	CAISSLDRGKPYEQYF
TRBD1	few	TRBV4-2	TRBJ1-1	TGTGCCAGCAGCCGTCCCGGGACAGGGTTGGGCTCTGAAGCTTTCTTT	CASSRPGTGLGSEAFF
-	few	TRBV7-2	TRBJ2-1	TGTGCCAGCAGCTACCTAAGCTCCTACAATGAGCAGTTCTTC	CASSYLSSYNEQFF
-	many	TRBV29-1	TRBJ1-4	TGCAGCGTTGAAGATTTCGGGACAAAGGGTGAAAAACTGTTTTTT	CSVEDFGTKGEKLFF
TRBD2	-	TRBV3-1	TRBJ2-7	TGTGCCAGCAGCCCCACAGCGGGAGGGAGCCACGAGCAGTACTTC	CASSPTAGGSHEQYF
-	many	TRBV2	TRBJ1-2	TGTGCCAGCAGTGATATGGGTGGCTACACCTTC	CASSDMGGYTF
TRBD1	-	TRBV6-1	TRBJ1-3	TGTGCCAGCAGCAGGGGGGGGACTACCTCTGGAAACACCATATATTTT	CASSRGGTTSGNTIYF
-	many	TRBV12-3/TRBV12-4	TRBJ1-5	TGTGCCAGCAGTTTTAGTAGCAATCAGCCCCAGCATTTT	CASSFSSNQPQHF
-	-	TRBV7-2	TRBJ1-2	TGTGCCAGCAGCAGGGGTCAGGGAACGGCCTATGGCTACACCTTC	CASSRGQGTAYGYTF